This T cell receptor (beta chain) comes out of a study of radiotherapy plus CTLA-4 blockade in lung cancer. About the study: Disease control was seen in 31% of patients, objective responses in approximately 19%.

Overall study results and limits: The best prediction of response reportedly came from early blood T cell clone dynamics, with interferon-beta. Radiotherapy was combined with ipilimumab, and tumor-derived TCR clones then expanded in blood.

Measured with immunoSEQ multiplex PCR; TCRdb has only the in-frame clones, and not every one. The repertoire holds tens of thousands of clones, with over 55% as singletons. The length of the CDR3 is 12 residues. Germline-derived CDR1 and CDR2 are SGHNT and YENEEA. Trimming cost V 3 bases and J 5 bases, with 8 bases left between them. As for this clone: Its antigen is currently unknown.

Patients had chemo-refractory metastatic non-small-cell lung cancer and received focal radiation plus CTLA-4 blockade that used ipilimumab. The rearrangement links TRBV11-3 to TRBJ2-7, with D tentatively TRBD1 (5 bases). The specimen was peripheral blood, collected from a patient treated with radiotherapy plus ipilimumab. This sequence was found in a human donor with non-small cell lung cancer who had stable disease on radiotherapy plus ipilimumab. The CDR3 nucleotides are TGTGCCAGCAGCTTCTCAGGGAACGAGCAGTACTTC. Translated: CASSFSGNEQYF. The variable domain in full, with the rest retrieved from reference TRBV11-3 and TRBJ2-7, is EAGVVQSPRYKIIEKKQPVAFWCNPISGHNTLYWYLQNLGQGPELLIRYENEEAVDDSQLPKDRFSAERLKGVDSTLKIQPAELGDSAVYLCASSFSGNEQYFGPGTRLTVT.